The sequence of this T cell receptor beta chain was determined in a study of shared clonotypes between healthy human individuals. Findings and caveats of the study: With four donors compared, about 5% of naive CD4 clonotypes were shared. Generation probability values for non-shared clonotypes were lower than those for clonotypes shared by all four donors.

The donors, all of them Caucasian adults, lived in Nashville, Tennessee. With respect to this clone: As yet, its antigen is unknown. Additional DNA sequences in this sample encode the identical CDR3.

Each sorted subset replicate got 200 ng genomic DNA, 30,000 or so genomes. Sequenced by immunoSEQ multiplex PCR; TCRdb stores in-frame clones only, minus some. The repertoire holds about 1.1 million clones, with roughly 80% as singletons. This TCR was sampled from a man younger than 35 in good health. Some clones in this sample may be carry-over from other donors' samples. Sequenced: memory CD4+ T cells from PBMCs. Subset indicated: CD45RA-negative fraction.

Here the CDR3 DNA reads TGCAGTGCTATTGGCAATGAGCAGTTCTTC. It is translated as CSAIGNEQFF. This chain joins TRBV20-1 and TRBJ2-1; D unresolved. Per germline, CDR1 DFQATT and CDR2 SNEGSKA (reference sequence). CDR3 length equals 10 residues. The V end was cut by 4 bases, the J end by 6 bases, with 4 bases between.